This is a list of T cell receptor beta chains from one sample in a study of T-cell memory formation after mild COVID-19. Each CDR3 protein is one row after TCRdb ran MiXCR on the 5' RACE reads. Counted here are over 120,000 distinct CDR3 sequences, about 19% occurring once; the ten biggest clones make up about 2.1%. Sequenced input: PBMCs or a T cell subset sorted from them (not recorded which). These receptors all stem from an adult woman who had mild COVID-19 (a few samples of this study predate the infection). Cell type and time point are not known. CDR3s include the opening cysteine and the closing phenylalanine or tryptophan. Fields, in order: V gene, clone size, D gene, J gene, CDR3 DNA, CDR3 protein. D genes are given only for firm matches. Part of the rows lack a size; the others show once, few, many or a class for expanded clones.

TRBV5-1	-	-	TRBJ1-3	TGCGCCAGCAGCTTGGCCGGAGGGTCGCAGTCTGGAAACACCATATATTTT	CASSLAGGSQSGNTIYF
TRBV30	-	-	TRBJ2-1	TGTGCCTGGGAACGGGGGACTGGGTCTGAGCAGTTCTTC	CAWERGTGSEQFF
TRBV5-1	-	-	TRBJ1-4	TGCGCCAGCAGCGTGGGAGGGGATAATGAAAAACTGTTTTTT	CASSVGGDNEKLFF
TRBV29-1	few	TRBD1	TRBJ2-5	TGCAGCGTACCCAAGGGGGCGGTGGAGACCCAGTACTTC	CSVPKGAVETQYF
TRBV19	few	TRBD1	TRBJ2-4	TGTGCCAGTAGACCCCCACAGGGGATCGGCATTCAGTACTTC	CASRPPQGIGIQYF
TRBV7-2	-	TRBD2	TRBJ2-3	TGTGCCAGCAGCTTAGCTCGCGGGAGCGGTGCAGATACGCAGTATTTT	CASSLARGSGADTQYF
TRBV12-3/TRBV12-4	-	-	TRBJ2-1	TGTGCCAGCACTCTTAGCGCTGGCTACAATGAGCAGTTCTTC	CASTLSAGYNEQFF
TRBV5-1	-	-	TRBJ2-3	TGCGCCAGCAGGTTGCATCAGACAGATACGCAGTATTTT	CASRLHQTDTQYF
TRBV7-6	-	-	TRBJ2-6	TGTGCCAGCAGCTTTCCTCGACGAGGTGGGGCCAACGTCCTGACTTTC	CASSFPRRGGANVLTF
TRBV7-3	few	-	TRBJ2-3	TGTGCCAGCAGCTTAGAGTCCACAGATACGCAGTATTTT	CASSLESTDTQYF
TRBV4-3	-	TRBD2	TRBJ2-1	TGCGCCAGCAGCCAAGATCCAGGCACTAGCGTATACAATGAGCAGTTCTTC	CASSQDPGTSVYNEQFF
TRBV7-2	-	-	TRBJ2-1	TGTGCCAGCAGAGATGGACCCGCAGTTAACAATGAGCAGTTCTTC	CASRDGPAVNNEQFF